These T cell receptor beta chains were read from a single sample in a study of cytomegalovirus exposure and HLA in healthy donors. Method: immunoSEQ multiplex PCR; TCRdb's copy keeps in-frame clones and lacks some. Of approximately 150,000 clones listed, around 79% are singletons. Sequenced material: PBMCs. The receptor set was obtained from a female donor in good health and CMV-seronegative. Both conserved end residues are part of each CDR3. A D gene is named only where the DNA matches it firmly. Where a row states a size, it is once, few, many or the class of an expanded clone; other rows omit it.

>.|TRBD1|TRBJ2-7|TRBV6-6
CASSPGQGGGEQYF
TGTGCCAGCAGCCCGGGACAGGGAGGAGGCGAGCAGTACTTC
>.|.|TRBJ1-5|TRBV7-9
CASRGAGLDQPQHF
TGTGCCAGCAGGGGGGCGGGCCTAGATCAGCCCCAGCATTTT
>.|TRBD2|TRBJ2-1|TRBV27
CASSLTVAGRYNEQFF
TGTGCCAGCAGTTTAACCGTAGCGGGAAGATACAATGAGCAGTTCTTC
>.|.|TRBJ2-7|TRBV5-1
CASSSHSRHEQYF
TGCGCCAGCAGCTCGCACTCCCGCCACGAGCAGTACTTC
>.|.|TRBJ2-5|TRBV19
CASSMADETQYF
TGTGCCAGTAGTATGGCAGATGAGACCCAGTACTTC
>.|.|TRBJ1-1|TRBV6-5
CASSPGEGHEAFF
TGTGCCAGCAGCCCGGGGGAGGGGCATGAAGCTTTCTTT
>.|.|TRBJ1-1|TRBV2
CASRRDWENTEAFF
TGTGCCAGCAGAAGGGACTGGGAGAACACTGAAGCTTTCTTT
>.|TRBD1|TRBJ1-4|TRBV20-1
CSARQGEKLFF
TGCAGTGCGAGACAGGGAGAAAAACTGTTTTTT
>few|.|TRBJ1-2|TRBV20-1
CSAQSGGMKTF
TGCAGTGCCCAGAGTGGGGGGATGAAGACCTTC
>.|.|TRBJ1-4|TRBV15
CATSRDWGRVEKLFF
TGTGCCACCAGCAGAGATTGGGGGAGGGTCGAAAAACTGTTTTTT
>.|.|TRBJ1-5|TRBV30
CAWMSGRAGGNQPQHF
TGTGCCTGGATGTCCGGTCGGGCAGGGGGCAATCAGCCCCAGCATTTT
>.|.|TRBJ2-2|TRBV30
CACPRARANTGELFF
TGTGCCTGCCCACGGGCCAGGGCGAACACCGGGGAGCTGTTTTTT
>.|TRBD1|TRBJ1-2|TRBV28
CASSAPGGDGYTF
TGTGCCAGCAGTGCCCCAGGGGGAGATGGCTACACCTTC
>.|.|TRBJ2-5|TRBV19
CASSISVQETQYF
TGTGCCAGTAGTATTAGCGTCCAAGAGACCCAGTACTTC
>.|TRBD2|TRBJ2-1|TRBV5-4
CASSAPGLAGPEQFF
TGTGCCAGCAGCGCTCCGGGACTAGCGGGACCTGAGCAGTTCTTC
>.|.|TRBJ2-7|TRBV29-1
CSVAPFDSSYEQYF
TGCAGCGTTGCCCCCTTCGACAGCTCTTACGAGCAGTACTTC
>.|TRBD2|TRBJ2-5|TRBV27
CASSLKAGGTGETQYF
TGTGCCAGCAGTTTAAAAGCGGGAGGGACCGGGGAGACCCAGTACTTC